This TCR beta chain is drawn from a study of identical twins. This clonotype was seen a few times. The V gene lost 3 bases and the J gene lost 0 bases, with 8 bases spanning the gap. This CDR3 has 14 residues. CDR1 SGHVS and CDR2 FNYEAQ come from the germline V gene. TCRdb re-derived calls from the 5' RACE reads in MiXCR, one entry per CDR3 protein. The table shows about 730,000 distinct CDR3 sequences, with over 20% occurring only once. The sample was also linked to a second study, of T cells expressing NK-cell markers. Turning to that study: The dominant NKG2C+ clonotypes represented about 1.0-7.5% of CD8+ T cells in six donors. Uncertainty persisted over the HCMV specificity of expanded NKG2C+ T cell clones.

The sequencing sample was made of PBMCs. V usage is TRBV7-6 and J usage is TRBJ2-5; no definite D call. The sequence was collected from a woman aged 18-30 years in good health. Here the CDR3 reads CASSFGPNQETQYF. CDR3 nucleotide sequence: TGTGCCAGCAGCTTCGGGCCAAACCAAGAGACCCAGTACTTC.